A single T cell receptor (beta chain) is shown here with its context. Its cognate antigen is unknown. Per germline, CDR1 LGHNA and CDR2 YSLEER. The CDR3 sequence is 19 residues long. V shed 0 bases, J shed 3 bases, and the junction held 13 bases outside the gene matches. Using immunoSEQ multiplex PCR, the repertoire was profiled, and TCRdb retains in-frame clones only, with some absent. The sample includes 80,000 or so clones, roughly 85% of them seen just once. The sample belongs to a study of T cell responses to AZD1222 COVID-19 vaccine. Study-level findings and limits: Distributed over spike, vaccine-associated CD4 TCRs predominated at 160-218 and 743-854.

Specimen: peripheral blood, collected on day 0 of AZD1222 vaccination. The sequence came from an adult in good health. The chain couples TRBV4-3 to TRBJ2-3; 9 bases are a match to TRBD2. The CDR3 DNA sequence: TGCGCCAGCAGCCAAGATTGGACAGGCGGGGGGGCCGTGACAGATACGCAGTATTTT. Translation gives CASSQDWTGGGAVTDTQYF.